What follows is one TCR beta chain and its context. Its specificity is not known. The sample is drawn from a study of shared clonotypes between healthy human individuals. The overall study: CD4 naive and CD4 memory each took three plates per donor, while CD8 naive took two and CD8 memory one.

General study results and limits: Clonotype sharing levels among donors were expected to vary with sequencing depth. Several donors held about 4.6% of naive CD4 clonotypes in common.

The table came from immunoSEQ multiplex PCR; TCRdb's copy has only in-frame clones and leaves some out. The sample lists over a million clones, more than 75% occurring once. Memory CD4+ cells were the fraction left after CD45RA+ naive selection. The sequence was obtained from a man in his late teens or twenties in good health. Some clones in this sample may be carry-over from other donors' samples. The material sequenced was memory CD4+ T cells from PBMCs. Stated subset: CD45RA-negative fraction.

DNA of the CDR3: TGTGCCATCAGTGGCCAGCAAGGCGCGCAGTATTTT. The encoded protein is CAISGQQGAQYF. The chain employs TRBV10-3 and TRBJ2-3; D is unresolved. V dropped 4 bases and J dropped 10 bases, with 12 bases sitting between them. The CDR3 covers 12 residues. Germline V lookup: CDR1 ENHRY, CDR2 SYGVKD.